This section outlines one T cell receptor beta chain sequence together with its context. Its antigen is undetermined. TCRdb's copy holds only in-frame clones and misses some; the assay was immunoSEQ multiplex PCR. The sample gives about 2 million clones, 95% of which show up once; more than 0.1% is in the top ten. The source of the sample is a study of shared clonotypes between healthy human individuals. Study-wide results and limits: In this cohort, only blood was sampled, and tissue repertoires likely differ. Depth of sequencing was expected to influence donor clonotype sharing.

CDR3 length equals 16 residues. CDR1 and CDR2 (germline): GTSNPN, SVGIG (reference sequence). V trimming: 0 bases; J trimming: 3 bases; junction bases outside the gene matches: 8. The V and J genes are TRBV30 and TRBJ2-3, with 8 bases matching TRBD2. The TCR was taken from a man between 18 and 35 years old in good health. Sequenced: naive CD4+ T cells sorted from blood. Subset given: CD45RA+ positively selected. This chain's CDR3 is CAWSVPRGGTTDTQYF. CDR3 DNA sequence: TGTGCCTGGAGTGTCCCCCGGGGGGGAACAACAGATACGCAGTATTTT.